Following are 17 T cell receptor beta chains from one sample sequenced in a study of CD8 T cells in ankylosing spondylitis. TCRdb re-analysed the 5' RACE reads in MiXCR, keeping a single row per CDR3 protein. The sample lists 800,000 to 900,000 distinct CDR3 sequences; about 11% were seen once. For these receptors, no antigen is known. Whole-study results and caveats: About 8 highly homologous variants made up a TCR beta motif, and this motif appeared characteristic of ankylosing spondylitis blood.

The sample comprised blood, either unsorted or a sorted T cell fraction (not recorded which). Receptors were obtained from a male donor with ankylosing spondylitis.

The chain employs TRBV7-9 and TRBJ2-7; tentatively, D is TRBD1 or TRBD2 (5 bases each). Germline loops: CDR1 SEHNR, CDR2 FQNEAQ (reference sequence). The V and J ends lost 4 bases and 3 bases respectively, with 16 bases between them. The CDR3 extends over 15 amino acids. CDR3 in DNA: TGTGCCAGCAGCTCACCCCGGGACGCACACTACGAGCAGTACTTC. The encoded protein is CASSSPRDAHYEQYF. The full variable domain, in which reference TRBV7-9 and TRBJ2-7 provide the parts outside the CDR3, is DTGVSQNPRHKITKRGQNVTFRCDPISEHNRLYWYRQTLGQGPEFLTYFQNEAQLEKSRLLSDRFSAERPKGSFSTLEIQRTEQGDSAMYLCASSSPRDAHYEQYFGPGTRLTVT.

This clonotype was picked up a small number of times. The gene calls are TRBV5-8 and TRBJ2-6, with 7 bases lining up with TRBD1. V was clipped by 0 bases and J by 0 bases; unmatched bases: 3. The CDR3 runs to 17 residues. Germline loops: CDR1 SGHTS, CDR2 YDEGEE. The DNA for the CDR3 is TGTGCCAGCAGCTTGGCAACAGGGGTCTCTGGGGCCAACGTCCTGACTTTC. It specifies CASSLATGVSGANVLTF.

CDR3: CASSLYSGGLAFF. DNA of the CDR3: TGTGCCAGCAGTTTATATTCCGGGGGGCTAGCTTTCTTT. The chain recombines TRBV28 with TRBJ1-1, with D perhaps matching TRBD1 (6 bases). The CDR3 loop spans 13 amino acids. Germline V gene lookup returns CDR1 MDHEN and CDR2 SYDVKM. Trimming removed 1 base from V and 10 bases from J, with 13 bases in between.

This clonotype was counted a few times. V and J are TRBV10-2 and TRBJ2-7, with 11 nucleotides matching TRBD2. The V gene's germline CDR1 is WSHSY and CDR2 SAAADI. V gave up 3 bases and J gave up 0 bases; unmatched junction bases: 7. This CDR3 has 17 residues. For the CDR3, the DNA is TGCGCCAGCAGTGAACCCGGGACTAGCGGTTACTCCTACGAGCAGTACTTC. Protein product: CASSEPGTSGYSYEQYF.

The chain carries TRBV30 and TRBJ1-6; no reliable D call. Germline V gives CDR1 GTSNPN, CDR2 SVGIG (reference sequence). With 0 bases removed from V and 8 bases from J, the gap between germline ends came to 11 bases. There are 14 residues in the CDR3. The CDR3 region has the DNA TGTGCCTGGAGTGTGGCGCAGTCCTATTCACCCCTCCACTTT. It yields the protein CAWSVAQSYSPLHF. Full variable domain (outside the CDR3, taken from reference TRBV30 and TRBJ1-6): SQTIHQWPATLVQPVGSPLSLECTVEGTSNPNLYWYRQAAGRGLQLLFYSVGIGQISSEVPQNLSASRPQDRQFILSSKKLLLSDSGFYLCAWSVAQSYSPLHFGNGTRLTVT.

This clonotype came up many times. The chain uses TRBV7-2 and TRBJ2-5, with 9 bases that match TRBD2. Losses at the gene ends were 4 bases for V and 5 bases for J; bases not matched to a gene: 2. This CDR3 has 13 amino acids. Germline V gives CDR1 SGHTA, CDR2 FQGNSA. CDR3 nucleotide sequence: TGTGCCAGCAGCTCTAGCGGGACGGAGACCCAGTACTTC. This gives the protein CASSSSGTETQYF.

This chain connects TRBV7-9 to TRBJ2-7; D assignment may be TRBD1 or TRBD2 (5 bases each). V lost 5 bases to trimming and J lost 4 bases, with 15 bases between them. The germline V gene has CDR1 SEHNR and CDR2 FQNEAQ (reference sequence). The CDR3 is made up of 14 amino acids. CDR3: CASSPRDPSYEQYF. The CDR3 nucleotides read TGTGCCAGCAGCCCACGGGACCCTTCATACGAGCAGTACTTC.

J is TRBJ2-7 and V is TRBV6-5; 12 bases are a match to TRBD2. The CDR3 covers 17 residues. Unmatched junction bases numbered 7, after V lost 0 bases and J lost 4 bases. CDR1 is MNHEY, CDR2 SVGAGI, per germline. The DNA for the CDR3 is TGTGCCAGCAGTTACTCCGGACTAGCGGGGATCTATTACGAGCAGTACTTC. It translates to CASSYSGLAGIYYEQYF.

The genes are TRBV20-1 and TRBJ1-2; 9 bases map to TRBD1. Looked up from germline, CDR1 is DFQATT and CDR2 is SNEGSKA (reference sequence). The CDR3 is made up of 12 amino acids. J gave up 7 bases and V 4 bases, and 4 bases lay outside the gene matches. The CDR3 here is CSANTGGSGYTF. CDR3 nucleotides: TGCAGTGCTAATACAGGGGGCAGTGGCTACACCTTC.

This clonotype was picked up a small number of times. This rearrangement joins TRBV5-1 to TRBJ2-7; 10 bases are shared with TRBD1. The CDR3 has 14 amino acids. Germline V CDR1 and CDR2: SGHRS, YFSETQ. V lost 4 bases, J lost 4 bases, and 5 bases stayed unmatched. The CDR3 region is CASSGGTGEYEQYF. The CDR3 DNA sequence: TGCGCCAGCAGCGGGGGGACAGGGGAGTACGAGCAGTACTTC.

The chain links TRBV7-2 to TRBJ1-6, with D perhaps TRBD1 (6 bases). Trimming took off 1 base at V and 16 bases at J, with 14 bases between the two ends. The CDR3 is 13 amino acids. Germline loops: CDR1 SGHTA, CDR2 FQGNSA. This chain's CDR3 is CASSLEYRGVLHF. As DNA, the CDR3 is TGTGCCAGCAGCTTAGAATATAGGGGGGTTCTCCACTTT. The full variable domain, in which reference TRBV7-2 and TRBJ1-6 provide the parts outside the CDR3, is GAGVSQSPSNKVTEKGKDVELRCDPISGHTALYWYRQSLGQGLEFLIYFQGNSAPDKSGLPSDRFSAERTGGSVSTLTIQRTQQEDSAVYLCASSLEYRGVLHFGNGTRLTVT.

This sequence joins TRBV5-1 and TRBJ1-2; D might be TRBD1 (6 bases). This CDR3 is 14 amino acids long. V lost 1 base to trimming and J lost 4 bases, with 11 bases between them. Germline loops: CDR1 SGHRS, CDR2 YFSETQ. CDR3 DNA: TGCGCCAGCAGCTTGACGGGGGCCCCCTATGGCTACACCTTC. It encodes CASSLTGAPYGYTF.

This clonotype came up many times. V usage is TRBV20-1 and J usage is TRBJ2-3; 10 nucleotides align to TRBD2. V was clipped by 2 bases and J by 3 bases; unmatched bases: 5. The CDR3 covers 15 residues. CDR1 is DFQATT, CDR2 SNEGSKA, per germline (reference sequence). This CDR3 is CSARRASGSTDTQYF. The CDR3 nucleotides are TGCAGTGCTAGAAGGGCTAGCGGGAGTACAGATACGCAGTATTTT.

In this sample, this clonotype turned up a few times. The chain recombines TRBV4-3 with TRBJ2-5; D gene ambiguous. The V end lost 4 bases, the J end lost 3 bases, and 12 bases lay between the germline ends. Germline CDR1 reads LGHNA; CDR2 reads YSLEER. The CDR3 totals 14 residues. Here the CDR3 reads CASSLGPWEETQYF. For the CDR3, the DNA is TGCGCCAGCAGCCTTGGACCCTGGGAAGAGACCCAGTACTTC.

This clonotype was counted between two and nine times. The J gene is TRBJ1-2, the V gene TRBV18, with D uncertain. Germline assignment: CDR1 KGHSH and CDR2 LQKENI. The germline V and J ends were trimmed by 3 bases and 8 bases, with 16 bases remaining between them. The CDR3 runs 14 residues. CDR3 region: CASSPFLQPSGYTF. CDR3 sequence (DNA): TGTGCCAGCTCACCTTTTCTTCAGCCCAGCGGCTACACCTTC.

About this clonotype: A junction end diverges from the germline sequence, so it may reflect a read error. The rearrangement links TRBV20-1 to TRBJ1-1; maybe TRBD1 (5 bases). Germline assignment: CDR1 DFQATT and CDR2 SNEGSKA (reference sequence). The length of the CDR3 is 16 residues. The CDR3 nucleotides are TGCTGTGCTAGTCGTTCGTTCGGGGCCGCGAACACTGAAGCTTTCTTT. Translating gives CCASRSFGAANTEAFF.

The CDR3 region is CSAPWGPYEQYF. CDR3 sequence (DNA): TGCAGTGCCCCTTGGGGGCCCTACGAGCAGTACTTC. The chain recombines TRBV20-1 with TRBJ2-7, with D tentatively TRBD1 (6 bases). Germline CDR1 reads DFQATT; CDR2 reads SNEGSKA (reference sequence). With 6 bases removed from V and 2 bases from J, the gap between germline ends came to 11 bases. This CDR3 spans 12 amino acids.